What follows are 6 T cell receptor beta chains derived from one specimen sequenced in a study of cytomegalovirus exposure and HLA in healthy donors. PCR employed 60 Vbeta and 13 Jbeta primers. TCRdb's copy holds only in-frame clones and misses some; the assay was immunoSEQ multiplex PCR. The profile shows more than 100,000 clones, about 70% of them singletons. Sequenced input: PBMCs. Receptors originate from a woman aged 40 to 49 in good health and CMV-seronegative.

This clone was detected a few times. The chain joins TRBV19 to TRBJ1-5; tentative D call: TRBD1 (5 bases). Trimming cost V 0 bases and J 0 bases, with 12 bases left between them. This CDR3 is built from 17 residues. Germline CDR1 reads LNHDA; CDR2 reads SQIVND (reference sequence). CDR3 bases: TGTGCCAGTAGTATAGATCCCCCAGGGTATAGCAATCAGCCCCAGCATTTT. Translating it yields CASSIDPPGYSNQPQHF.

The gene calls are TRBV7-9 and TRBJ1-4; no definite D call. Germline V gene sequence: CDR1 SEHNR, CDR2 FQNEAQ (reference sequence). The CDR3 consists of 17 residues. The V and J ends lost 1 base and 4 bases respectively, with 16 bases between them. CDR3: CASSLVPGVLSNEKLFF. The CDR3, as DNA: TGTGCCAGCAGCTTAGTCCCCGGGGTACTAAGTAATGAAAAACTGTTTTTT.

In this sample, this clone turned up a few times. The chain couples TRBV25-1 to TRBJ2-2, with TRBD2 identical over 9 bases. The length of the CDR3 is 15 residues. Per germline, CDR1 MGHDK and CDR2 SYGVNS. The junction had 9 bases not matched to a gene; V was cut back by 4 bases and J by 9 bases. CDR3 amino acids: CASSGPRGGARELFF. Here the CDR3 DNA reads TGTGCCAGCAGTGGGCCTCGCGGGGGGGCCCGGGAGCTGTTTTTT.

This sequence joins TRBV27 and TRBJ2-2; 14 bases align to TRBD2. The CDR3 extends over 15 amino acids. Germline CDR1 is MNHEY and CDR2 is SMNVEV (reference sequence). The V segment lost 8 bases and the J segment 4 bases; nucleotides outside the gene matches: 3. CDR3 protein: CASRLAGGTTGELFF. In DNA form, the CDR3 reads TGTGCCAGCCGACTAGCGGGGGGGACCACCGGGGAGCTGTTTTTT.

This clone has a handful of counts. The chain is built from TRBV6-5 and TRBJ2-1; TRBD2 might be the D (6 bases). The germline V gene encodes CDR1 MNHEY and CDR2 SVGAGI. V was shortened by 4 bases and J by 5 bases, with 12 bases between the two germline ends. This CDR3 is 14 amino acids long. This CDR3 reads CASSLITGDNEQFF. In DNA, the CDR3 is TGTGCCAGCAGTTTGATCACGGGGGACAATGAGCAGTTCTTC.

This sequence joins TRBV7-2 and TRBJ1-1; 7 bases map to TRBD1. Germline V lookup: CDR1 SGHTA, CDR2 FQGNSA. V lost 3 bases and J lost 1; bases outside the gene matches: 2. This CDR3 has 14 residues. This CDR3 is CASSLGQQNTEAFF. The DNA for the CDR3 is TGTGCCAGCAGCTTGGGACAGCAGAACACTGAAGCTTTCTTT.